These 11 T cell receptor beta chains originate from one sample sequenced in a study of sequential checkpoint blockade in melanoma. Sample treatment: randomized to nivolumab then ipilimumab (arm A) or the reverse (arm B). The assay was immunoSEQ multiplex PCR, and TCRdb's table has in-frame clones only and misses some. The sample includes under 40,000 clones, 70% to 90% seen only once; the top ten take 22%. The source material was CD8+ T cells sorted from blood (inferred from file names), sampled from a patient given nivolumab and ipilimumab in sequence. The receptors derive from a human donor with melanoma.

The chain links TRBV7-2 to TRBJ2-1; 8 bases line up with TRBD2. The CDR3 contains 16 residues. Germline V CDR1 and CDR2: SGHTA, FQGNSA. V dropped 5 bases and J dropped 6; count of bases not matched to a gene: 12. CDR3 coding DNA: TGTGCCAGCAGCCCCATCGGGAGCGGGAGAATCAATGAGCAGTTCTTC. Amino acids: CASSPIGSGRINEQFF.

V gene TRBV28 combines with J gene TRBJ1-5; 9 nucleotides agree with TRBD1. The CDR3 consists of 17 residues. CDR1 is MDHEN, CDR2 SYDVKM, per germline. V shed 6 bases and J 3 bases; nucleotides not matched to a gene: 12. CDR3 nucleotides: TGTGCCAGCAGCGGAACGCAGGGACAGGGTTTCAATCAGCCCCAGCATTTT. Amino acids: CASSGTQGQGFNQPQHF.

The chain recombines TRBV11-2 with TRBJ2-4; 9 bases agree with TRBD1. The CDR3 runs to 16 residues. Germline CDR1 and CDR2: SGHAT and FQNNGV. Losses at the gene ends were 5 bases for V and 0 bases for J; bases not matched to a gene: 5. The CDR3 spells CASSGGQGLAKNIQYF. CDR3 nucleotide sequence: TGTGCCAGCAGCGGGGGACAGGGCCTAGCCAAAAACATTCAGTACTTC.

This rearrangement joins TRBV7-6 to TRBJ2-3; D possibly corresponds to TRBD2 (5 bases). Deletions cut 0 bases from V and 0 bases from J, with 22 bases between. This CDR3 is built from 20 residues. Germline V lookup: CDR1 SGHVS, CDR2 FNYEAQ. CDR3 residues: CASSLALPAFERASTDTQYF. CDR3 nucleotide sequence: TGTGCCAGCAGCTTAGCGCTCCCTGCTTTTGAGAGGGCTAGCACAGATACGCAGTATTTT.

The chain employs TRBV10-3 and TRBJ1-2; no clear D gene. The CDR3 consists of 13 residues. The V gene's germline CDR1 is ENHRY and CDR2 SYGVKD. The ends were cut back, 3 bases at V and 0 bases at J, with 5 bases in the middle. The CDR3 sequence: CAISERANYGYTF. The DNA for the CDR3 is TGTGCCATCAGTGAAAGAGCTAACTATGGCTACACCTTC.

The V and J genes are TRBV19 and TRBJ2-7; weak D call: TRBD2 (6 bases). Germline V lookup: CDR1 LNHDA, CDR2 SQIVND (reference sequence). Trimming pared 6 bases from V and 1 base from J, leaving 13 bases between. The CDR3 length is 14 residues. DNA of the CDR3: TGTGCCAGTAGCAACCGCCGGGAGTCCTACGAGCAGTACTTC. Its translation is CASSNRRESYEQYF. Variable domain in full (rest from reference TRBV19 and TRBJ2-7): DGGITQSPKYLFRKEGQNVTLSCEQNLNHDAMYWYRQDPGQGLRLIYYSQIVNDFQKGDIAEGYSVSREKKESFPLTVTSAQKNPTAFYLCASSNRRESYEQYFGPGTRLTVT.

The V call is TRBV7-2, the J call TRBJ2-6; TRBD2 aligns across 10 bases. The CDR3 is 18 residues long. Germline CDR1 and CDR2: SGHTA and FQGNSA. V shed 2 bases and J 1 base; nucleotides not matched to a gene: 5. The CDR3 DNA reads TGTGCCAGCAGCTTACTAGCGGGAGATAAGTCTGGGGCCAACGTCCTGACTTTC. Residues: CASSLLAGDKSGANVLTF.

The gene calls are TRBV25-1 and TRBJ2-7, with 8 bases that match TRBD1. V gave up 4 bases and J gave up 5 bases; unmatched junction bases: 10. Germline V gene sequence: CDR1 MGHDK, CDR2 SYGVNS. This CDR3 has 15 residues. This CDR3 reads CASSGKGQDSDEQYF. In nucleotides, the CDR3 is TGTGCCAGCAGTGGGAAGGGACAGGACAGCGACGAGCAGTACTTC.

This clone showed up just a few times. The J gene is TRBJ2-1, the V gene TRBV7-2, with TRBD1 as a possible D gene (5 bases). This CDR3 has 13 amino acids. Germline V CDR1 and CDR2: SGHTA, FQGNSA. Trimming took off 3 bases at V and 6 bases at J, with 9 bases between the two ends. CDR3 nucleotide sequence: TGTGCCAGCAGCTTGGCGACAGTCAATGAGCAGTTCTTC. Its protein product is CASSLATVNEQFF. The variable domain in full, with the rest retrieved from reference TRBV7-2 and TRBJ2-1, is GAGVSQSPSNKVTEKGKDVELRCDPISGHTALYWYRQSLGQGLEFLIYFQGNSAPDKSGLPSDRFSAERTGGSVSTLTIQRTQQEDSAVYLCASSLATVNEQFFGPGTRLTVL.

This chain connects TRBV25-1 to TRBJ1-4; 8 bases are shared with TRBD1. Trimming took 5 bases from V and 0 from J; bases not matched to a gene: 8. The CDR3 extends over 17 amino acids. Germline CDR1 and CDR2: MGHDK and SYGVNS. The CDR3 bases are TGTGCCAGCAGTAAGATCGGGACAGGAGCAACTAATGAAAAACTGTTTTTT. It specifies CASSKIGTGATNEKLFF. Variable domain in full (rest from reference TRBV25-1 and TRBJ1-4): EADIYQTPRYLVIGTGKKITLECSQTMGHDKMYWYQQDPGMELHLIHYSYGVNSTEKGDLSSESTVSRIRTEHFPLTLESARPSHTSQYLCASSKIGTGATNEKLFFGSGTQLSVL.

The rearrangement uses TRBV7-6 and TRBJ1-2; TRBD1 aligns across 10 bases. Germline assignment: CDR1 SGHVS and CDR2 FNYEAQ. The CDR3 consists of 15 residues. The trim removed 4 bases at V and 7 bases at J, leaving 9 bases unmatched. In nucleotides, the CDR3 is TGTGCCAGCAGCTCGCCGGGACAGGGGCTAGGTGGCTACACCTTC. It translates to CASSSPGQGLGGYTF.